The 6 T cell receptor beta chains presented below share a single source sample, sequenced in a study of blood T cell repertoires in COVID-19 (dated by TCRdb to 2020 to 2022). Library prep was done by the immunoSEQ multiplex PCR assay. This is the immuneACCESS table as TCRdb keeps it, with only in-frame sequences that have V and J called. A part of the clones is gone; compared with another copy, unresolved V genes explain less than half, and the rest is unexplained. Recorded for this sample are approximately 170,000 clones; around 80% of them occurred a single time. The biggest ten clones account for roughly 20% of the sample. Specimen: PBMCs or T cells enriched from blood (not recorded which). The receptors shown here come from a woman aged 65 to 85 in a cohort exposed to, infected with or recovered from COVID-19 (not recorded which).

The rearrangement links TRBV18 to TRBJ2-2; D remains unclear. The CDR3 has 17 residues. Germline loops: CDR1 KGHSH, CDR2 LQKENI. Deletions cut 2 bases from V and 7 bases from J, with 20 bases between. CDR3 sequence reads: CASSPRRAHSIDGELFF. DNA of the CDR3: TGTGCCAGCTCACCAAGGAGAGCCCACTCCATAGACGGGGAGCTGTTTTTT.

This sequence joins TRBV28 and TRBJ1-1, with D perhaps matching TRBD1 (6 bases). The CDR3 is 12 residues long. Trimming took off 3 bases at V and 8 bases at J, with 10 bases between the two ends. Germline V gene lookup returns CDR1 MDHEN and CDR2 SYDVKM. This CDR3 reads CASSFSDREAFF. CDR3 DNA sequence: TGTGCCAGCAGTTTCTCGGACAGAGAAGCTTTCTTT.

This sequence joins TRBV7-8 and TRBJ2-7; the match to TRBD1 covers 8 bases. The CDR3 is 14 amino acids. The J segment lost 6 bases and the V segment lost 7 bases, leaving 11 bases of the junction unmatched. The germline V gene encodes CDR1 SGHVS and CDR2 FQNEAQ. The CDR3 is CASISYQGAFEQYF. The CDR3 coding sequence is TGTGCCAGCATCAGCTACCAGGGGGCGTTCGAGCAGTACTTC.

This rearrangement joins TRBV2 to TRBJ2-1; 8 nucleotides match TRBD1. The length of the CDR3 is 15 residues. The germline V gene has CDR1 SNHLY and CDR2 FYNNEI. V shed 8 bases, J shed 2 bases, and the junction held 8 bases outside the gene matches. The CDR3 sequence: CASHRGTSTYNEQFF. The DNA for the CDR3 is TGTGCCAGCCACAGGGGGACAAGTACCTACAATGAGCAGTTCTTC.

J is TRBJ2-2 and V is TRBV7-2; D is ambiguous. V lost 6 bases and J 8 bases, leaving 16 bases between the germline ends. The CDR3 runs to 14 residues. Germline CDR1 and CDR2: SGHTA and FQGNSA. This CDR3 reads CASSPDGRSGELFF. The CDR3 coding sequence is TGTGCCAGCAGTCCAGATGGCCGATCGGGGGAGCTGTTTTTT. Based on the CDR3 plus reference TRBV7-2 and TRBJ2-2, the full variable domain is GAGVSQSPSNKVTEKGKDVELRCDPISGHTALYWYRQSLGQGLEFLIYFQGNSAPDKSGLPSDRFSAERTGGSVSTLTIQRTQQEDSAVYLCASSPDGRSGELFFGEGSRLTVL.

J is TRBJ2-5 and V is TRBV4-2; 10 bases map to TRBD2. The J segment lost 4 bases and the V segment lost 5 bases, leaving 7 bases of the junction unmatched. There are 15 residues in the CDR3. The germline gives CDR1 LGHNA, CDR2 YNFKEQ. The CDR3 DNA is TGTGCCAGCAGCAAGCAGACTAGCGGGCCAGAGACCCAGTACTTC. Protein: CASSKQTSGPETQYF.